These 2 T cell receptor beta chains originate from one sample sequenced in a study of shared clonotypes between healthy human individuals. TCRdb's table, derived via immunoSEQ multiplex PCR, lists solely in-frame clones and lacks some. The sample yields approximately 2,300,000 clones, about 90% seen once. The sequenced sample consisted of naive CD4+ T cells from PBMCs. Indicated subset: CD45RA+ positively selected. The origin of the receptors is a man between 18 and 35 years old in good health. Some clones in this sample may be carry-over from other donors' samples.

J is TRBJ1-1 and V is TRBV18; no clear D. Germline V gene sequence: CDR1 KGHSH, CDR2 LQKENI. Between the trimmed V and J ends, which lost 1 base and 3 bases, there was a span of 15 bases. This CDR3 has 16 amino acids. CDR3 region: CASSPRLMASDTEAFF. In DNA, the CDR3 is TGTGCCAGCTCACCACGATTGATGGCATCGGACACTGAAGCTTTCTTT.

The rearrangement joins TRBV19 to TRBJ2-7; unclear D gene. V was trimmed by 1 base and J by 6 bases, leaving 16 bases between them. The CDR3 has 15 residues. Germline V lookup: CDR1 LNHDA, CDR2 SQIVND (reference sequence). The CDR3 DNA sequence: TGTGCCAGTAGTATAGGAAGACGGCATTGGGGCGAGCAGTACTTC. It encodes CASSIGRRHWGEQYF.